This T cell receptor beta chain is drawn from a study of blood T cell repertoires in COVID-19. Study details: Both acute and convalescent COVID-19 samples were obtained from the United States, Italy and Spain.

The CDR3 is 16 residues long. J gave up 6 bases and V 6 bases, and 10 bases lay outside the gene matches. Germline V lookup: CDR1 SGHNT, CDR2 YENEEA. In the original analysis: Using reference gene primer amplification, nucleated cell counts were estimated. This table comes from immunoSEQ multiplex PCR, and its TCRdb copy is limited to in-frame clones, with some not included. The D gene and trimming were derived from the DNA, and the V and J assignments and clone size from that table. The top ten clones hold 8.3% of a sample with 490,000 or so clones, around 85% of them seen once. What the recovered Cohort 3 donors had was two negative PCRs, clearance, or symptom resolution.

This sequence originates from a woman between 55 and 75 years old who had recovered from COVID-19. The chain is built from TRBV11-3 and TRBJ1-4; the match to TRBD1 covers 10 bases. The sample was PBMCs or T cells enriched from blood (not recorded which). CDR3 amino acids: CASSSGTGVWYEKLFF. As DNA, the CDR3 is TGTGCCAGCAGTTCCGGGACAGGGGTCTGGTATGAAAAACTGTTTTTT.